This T cell receptor (beta chain) was sequenced in a study of blood T cells in healthy people across ages. Study-level results: A greater number of naive CD4+ cells and higher diversity distinguished long-lived donors from aged donors.

This clonotype was found a few times. The target antigen is unknown. The trim removed 0 bases at V and 2 bases at J, leaving 2 bases unmatched. The CDR3 length is 17 residues. Germline V CDR1 and CDR2: SGHTA, FQGNSA. The authors ran a second PCR of about 6 to 12 cycles using a sample-barcoded 5' primer and a J-beta primer mix. MiXCR, run by TCRdb on the 5' RACE reads, gives a single entry per CDR3 protein. The sample records around 900,000 distinct CDR3 sequences, approximately 50% being singletons. Healthy Russian Caucasian donors spanned ages roughly 6 to 90 years. Total RNA, at least 5 micrograms per sample, was extracted from PBMCs.

This clonotype originated in a woman aged 55-69 years in good health. The chain links TRBV7-2 to TRBJ2-7; 15 bases line up with TRBD2. Sequenced material: blood. CDR3: CASSLAGLAGGPYEQYF. The CDR3 DNA reads TGTGCCAGCAGCTTAGCGGGACTAGCGGGAGGACCCTACGAGCAGTACTTC. The whole variable domain, remainder taken from reference TRBV7-2 and TRBJ2-7, is GAGVSQSPSNKVTEKGKDVELRCDPISGHTALYWYRQSLGQGLEFLIYFQGNSAPDKSGLPSDRFSAERTGGSVSTLTIQRTQQEDSAVYLCASSLAGLAGGPYEQYFGPGTRLTVT.